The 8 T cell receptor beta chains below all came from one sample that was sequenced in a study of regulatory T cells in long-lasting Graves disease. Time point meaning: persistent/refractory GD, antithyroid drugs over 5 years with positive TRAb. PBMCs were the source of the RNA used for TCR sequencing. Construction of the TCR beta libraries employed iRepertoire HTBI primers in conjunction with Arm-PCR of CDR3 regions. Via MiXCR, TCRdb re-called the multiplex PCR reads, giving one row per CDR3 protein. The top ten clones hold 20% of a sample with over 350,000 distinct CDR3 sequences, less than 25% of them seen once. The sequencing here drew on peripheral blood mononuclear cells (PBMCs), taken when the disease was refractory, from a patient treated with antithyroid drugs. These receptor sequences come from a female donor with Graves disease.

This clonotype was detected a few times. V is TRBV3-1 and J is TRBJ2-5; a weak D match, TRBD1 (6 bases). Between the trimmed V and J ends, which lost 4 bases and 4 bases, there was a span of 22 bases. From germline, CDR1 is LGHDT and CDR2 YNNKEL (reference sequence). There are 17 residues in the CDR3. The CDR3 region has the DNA TGTGCCAGCAGCCCGGGTGACCAAACAGGGTACCGAGAGACCCAGTACTTC. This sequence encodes CASSPGDQTGYRETQYF.

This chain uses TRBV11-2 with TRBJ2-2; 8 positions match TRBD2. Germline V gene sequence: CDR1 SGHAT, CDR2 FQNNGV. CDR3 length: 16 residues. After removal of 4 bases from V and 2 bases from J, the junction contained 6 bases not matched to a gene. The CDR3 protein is CASSWVAGTNTGELFF. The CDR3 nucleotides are TGTGCCAGCAGCTGGGTAGCGGGAACAAACACCGGGGAGCTGTTTTTT.

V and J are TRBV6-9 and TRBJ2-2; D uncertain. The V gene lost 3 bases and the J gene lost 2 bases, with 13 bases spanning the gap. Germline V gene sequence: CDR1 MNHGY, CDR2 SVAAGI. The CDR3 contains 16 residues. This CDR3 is CASSYLFSVNTGELFF. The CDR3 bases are TGTGCCAGCAGTTACTTGTTTAGTGTAAACACCGGGGAGCTGTTTTTT.

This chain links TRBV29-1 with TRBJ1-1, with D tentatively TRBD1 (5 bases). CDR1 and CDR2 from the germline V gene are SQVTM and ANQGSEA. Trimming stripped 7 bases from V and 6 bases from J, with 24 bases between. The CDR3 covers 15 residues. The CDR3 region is CSGSGAFSAASEAFF. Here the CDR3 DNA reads TGCAGCGGCTCCGGGGCTTTCAGCGCTGCTTCTGAAGCTTTCTTT.

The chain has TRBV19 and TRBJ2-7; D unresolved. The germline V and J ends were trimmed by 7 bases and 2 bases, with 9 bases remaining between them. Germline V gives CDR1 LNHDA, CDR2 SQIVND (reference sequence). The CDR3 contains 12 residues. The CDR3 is CASIRSAYEQYF. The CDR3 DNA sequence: TGTGCCAGTATTAGGTCGGCCTACGAGCAGTACTTC.

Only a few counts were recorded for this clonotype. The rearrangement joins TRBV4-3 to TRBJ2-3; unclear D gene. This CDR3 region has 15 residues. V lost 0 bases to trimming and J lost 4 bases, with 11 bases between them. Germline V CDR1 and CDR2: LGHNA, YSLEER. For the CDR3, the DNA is TGCGCCAGCAGCCAAGATCTCGAGGAATCAGATACGCAGTATTTT. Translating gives CASSQDLEESDTQYF.

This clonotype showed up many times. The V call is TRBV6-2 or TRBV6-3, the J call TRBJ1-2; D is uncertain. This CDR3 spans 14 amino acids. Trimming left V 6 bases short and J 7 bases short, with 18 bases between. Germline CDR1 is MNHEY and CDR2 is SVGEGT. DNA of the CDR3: TGTGCCAGCAGCCTCGGTGCAGTTTTCGGTGGCTACACCTTC. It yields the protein CASSLGAVFGGYTF.

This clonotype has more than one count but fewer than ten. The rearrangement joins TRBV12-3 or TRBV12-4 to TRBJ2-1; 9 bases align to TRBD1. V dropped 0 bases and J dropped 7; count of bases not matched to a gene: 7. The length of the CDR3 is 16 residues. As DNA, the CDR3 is TGTGCCAGCAGTTTAGCTCCTCCGGGACAGGGTAATGAGCAGTTCTTC. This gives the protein CASSLAPPGQGNEQFF.